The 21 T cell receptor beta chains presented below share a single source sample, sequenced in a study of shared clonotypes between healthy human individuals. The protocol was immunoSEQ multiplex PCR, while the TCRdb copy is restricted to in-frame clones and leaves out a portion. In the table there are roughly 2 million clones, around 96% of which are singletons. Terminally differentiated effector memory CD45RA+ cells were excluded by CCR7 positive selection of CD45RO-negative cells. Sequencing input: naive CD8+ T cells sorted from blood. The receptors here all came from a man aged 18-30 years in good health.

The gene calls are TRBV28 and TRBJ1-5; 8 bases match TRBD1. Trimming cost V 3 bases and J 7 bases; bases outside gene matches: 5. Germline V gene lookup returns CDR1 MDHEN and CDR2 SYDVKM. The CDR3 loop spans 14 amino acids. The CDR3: CASSLAGGAQPQHF. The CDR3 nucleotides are TGTGCCAGCAGTTTGGCAGGGGGCGCGCAGCCCCAGCATTTT.

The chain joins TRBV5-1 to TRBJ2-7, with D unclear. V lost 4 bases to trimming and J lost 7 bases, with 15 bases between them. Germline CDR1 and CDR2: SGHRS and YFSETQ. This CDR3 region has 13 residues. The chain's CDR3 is CASSPHGPGEQYF. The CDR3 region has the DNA TGCGCCAGCAGCCCCCATGGCCCCGGTGAGCAGTACTTC. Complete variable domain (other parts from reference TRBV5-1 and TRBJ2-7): KAGVTQTPRYLIKTRGQQVTLSCSPISGHRSVSWYQQTPGQGLQFLFEYFSETQRNKGNFPGRFSGRQFSNSRSEMNVSTLELGDSALYLCASSPHGPGEQYFGPGTRLTVT.

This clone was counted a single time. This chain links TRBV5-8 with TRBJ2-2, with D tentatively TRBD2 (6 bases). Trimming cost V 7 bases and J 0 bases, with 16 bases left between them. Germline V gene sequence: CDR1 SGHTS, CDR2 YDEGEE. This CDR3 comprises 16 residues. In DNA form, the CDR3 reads TGTGCCAGCGGGTTCCCCGGGACTCCGAACACCGGGGAGCTGTTTTTT. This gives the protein CASGFPGTPNTGELFF.

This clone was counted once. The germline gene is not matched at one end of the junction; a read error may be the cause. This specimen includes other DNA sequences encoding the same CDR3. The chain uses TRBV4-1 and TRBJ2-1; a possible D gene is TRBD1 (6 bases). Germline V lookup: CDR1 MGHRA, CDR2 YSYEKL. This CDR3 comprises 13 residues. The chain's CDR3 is CASSQDRNNEQFF. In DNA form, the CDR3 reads TGCGCCAGCAGTCAAGACAGGAACAATGAGCAGTTCTTC.

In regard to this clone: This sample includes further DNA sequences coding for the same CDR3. CDR3 sequence (DNA): TGTGCCAGCAGCTTGGGCCAGGGCTCCTACGAGCAGTACTTC. This encodes CASSLGQGSYEQYF. This sequence joins TRBV5-6 and TRBJ2-7; D might be TRBD1 (5 bases). V was trimmed by 0 bases and J by 0 bases, leaving 7 bases between them. Germline CDR1 SGHDT, CDR2 YYEEEE. The CDR3 extends over 14 amino acids. Full variable domain (rest looked up from reference TRBV5-6 and TRBJ2-7): DAGVTQSPTHLIKTRGQQVTLRCSPKSGHDTVSWYQQALGQGPQFIFQYYEEEERQRGNFPDRFSGHQFPNYSSELNVNALLLGDSALYLCASSLGQGSYEQYFGPGTRLTVT.

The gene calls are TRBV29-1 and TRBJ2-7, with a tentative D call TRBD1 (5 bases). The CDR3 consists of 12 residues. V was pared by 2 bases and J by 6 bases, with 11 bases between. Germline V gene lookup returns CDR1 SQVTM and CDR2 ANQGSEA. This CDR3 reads CSVERQGLEQYF. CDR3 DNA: TGCAGCGTTGAACGCCAGGGTCTCGAGCAGTACTTC.

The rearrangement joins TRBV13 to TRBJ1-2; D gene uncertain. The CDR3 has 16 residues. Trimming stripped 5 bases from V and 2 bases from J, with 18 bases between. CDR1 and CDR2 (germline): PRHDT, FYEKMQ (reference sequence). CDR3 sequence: CASSPRGLAGNYGYTF. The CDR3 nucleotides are TGTGCCAGCAGCCCGAGAGGCTTGGCGGGGAACTATGGCTACACCTTC. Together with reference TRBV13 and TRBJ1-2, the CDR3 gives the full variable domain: AAGVIQSPRHLIKEKRETATLKCYPIPRHDTVYWYQQGPGQDPQFLISFYEKMQSDKGSIPDRFSAQQFSDYHSELNMSSLELGDSALYFCASSPRGLAGNYGYTFGSGTRLTVV.

The CDR3 here is CASSLGGRISDGYTF. CDR3 nucleotide sequence: TGTGCCAGCAGTTTAGGGGGACGGATATCTGATGGCTACACCTTC. This rearrangement joins TRBV28 to TRBJ1-2; a weak D match, TRBD1 (5 bases). The ends were cut back, 2 bases at V and 6 bases at J, with 16 bases in the middle. The germline gives CDR1 MDHEN, CDR2 SYDVKM. CDR3 length equals 15 residues.

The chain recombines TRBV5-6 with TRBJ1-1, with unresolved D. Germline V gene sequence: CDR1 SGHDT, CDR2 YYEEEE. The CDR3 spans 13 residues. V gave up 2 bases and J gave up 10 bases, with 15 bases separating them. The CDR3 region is CASSLGDPIGAFF. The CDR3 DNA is TGTGCCAGCAGCTTAGGTGATCCCATTGGAGCTTTCTTT. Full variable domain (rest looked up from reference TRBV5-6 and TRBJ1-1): DAGVTQSPTHLIKTRGQQVTLRCSPKSGHDTVSWYQQALGQGPQFIFQYYEEEERQRGNFPDRFSGHQFPNYSSELNVNALLLGDSALYLCASSLGDPIGAFFGQGTRLTVV.

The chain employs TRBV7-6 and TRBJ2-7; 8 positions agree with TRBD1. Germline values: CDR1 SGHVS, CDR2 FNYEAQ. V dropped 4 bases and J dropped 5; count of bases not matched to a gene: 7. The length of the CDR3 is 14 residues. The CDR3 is CASSSQGQGHEQYF. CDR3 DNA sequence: TGTGCCAGCAGCTCGCAAGGACAGGGCCACGAGCAGTACTTC.

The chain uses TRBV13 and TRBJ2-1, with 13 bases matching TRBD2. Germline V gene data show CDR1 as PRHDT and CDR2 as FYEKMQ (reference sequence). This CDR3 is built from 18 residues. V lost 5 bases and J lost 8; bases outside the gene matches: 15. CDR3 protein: CASSVGLAGEVRRDEQFF. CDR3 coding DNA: TGTGCCAGCAGCGTTGGACTAGCGGGAGAAGTACGTCGAGATGAGCAGTTCTTC.

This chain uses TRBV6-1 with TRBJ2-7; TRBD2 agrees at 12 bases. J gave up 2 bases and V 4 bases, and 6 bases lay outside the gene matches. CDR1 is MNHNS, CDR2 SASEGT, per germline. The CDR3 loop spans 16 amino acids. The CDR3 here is CASSAGTSGSPYEQYF. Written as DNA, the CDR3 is TGTGCCAGCAGTGCCGGGACTAGCGGGTCCCCCTACGAGCAGTACTTC.

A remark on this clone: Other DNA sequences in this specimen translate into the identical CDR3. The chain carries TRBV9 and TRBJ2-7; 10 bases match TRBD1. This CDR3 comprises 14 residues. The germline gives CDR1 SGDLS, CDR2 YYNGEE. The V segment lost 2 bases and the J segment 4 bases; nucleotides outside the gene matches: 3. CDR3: CASSVSGQGYEQYF. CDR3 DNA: TGTGCCAGCAGCGTCTCGGGACAGGGGTACGAGCAGTACTTC. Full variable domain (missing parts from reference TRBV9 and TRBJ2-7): DSGVTQTPKHLITATGQRVTLRCSPRSGDLSVYWYQQSLDQGLQFLIQYYNGEERAKGNILERFSAQQFPDLHSELNLSSLELGDSALYFCASSVSGQGYEQYFGPGTRLTVT.

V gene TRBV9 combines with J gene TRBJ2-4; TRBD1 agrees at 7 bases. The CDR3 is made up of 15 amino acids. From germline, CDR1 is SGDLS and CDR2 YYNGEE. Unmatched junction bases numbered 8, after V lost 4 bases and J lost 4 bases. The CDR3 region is CASSTSGTAKNIQYF. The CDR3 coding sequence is TGTGCCAGCAGCACATCCGGGACAGCAAAAAACATTCAGTACTTC.

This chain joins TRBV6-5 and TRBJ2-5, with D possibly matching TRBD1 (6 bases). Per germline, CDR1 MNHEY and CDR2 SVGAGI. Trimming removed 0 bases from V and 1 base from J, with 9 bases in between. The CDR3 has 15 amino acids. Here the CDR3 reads CASSYSWTAQETQYF. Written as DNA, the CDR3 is TGTGCCAGCAGTTACTCGTGGACAGCCCAAGAGACCCAGTACTTC.

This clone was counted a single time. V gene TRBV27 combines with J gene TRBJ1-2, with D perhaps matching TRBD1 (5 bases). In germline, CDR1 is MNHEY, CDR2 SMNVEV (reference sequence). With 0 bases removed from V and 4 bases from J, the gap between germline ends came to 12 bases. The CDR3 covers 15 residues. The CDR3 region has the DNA TGTGCCAGCAGTTTATCCGGGGGGGTCATCTATGGCTACACCTTC. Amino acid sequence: CASSLSGGVIYGYTF.

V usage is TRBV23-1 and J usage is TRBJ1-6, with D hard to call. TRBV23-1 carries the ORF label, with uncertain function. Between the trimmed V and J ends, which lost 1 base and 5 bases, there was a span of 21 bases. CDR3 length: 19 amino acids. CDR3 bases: TGCGCCAGCAGTCAATTCCCTTTTTGGCCGCCGCTAGATAATTCACCCCTCCACTTT. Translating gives CASSQFPFWPPLDNSPLHF.

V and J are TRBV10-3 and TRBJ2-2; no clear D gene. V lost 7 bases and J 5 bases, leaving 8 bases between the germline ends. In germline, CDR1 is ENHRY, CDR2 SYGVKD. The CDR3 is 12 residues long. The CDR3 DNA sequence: TGTGCCATCATAGGGCAGACCGGGGAGCTGTTTTTT. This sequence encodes CAIIGQTGELFF.

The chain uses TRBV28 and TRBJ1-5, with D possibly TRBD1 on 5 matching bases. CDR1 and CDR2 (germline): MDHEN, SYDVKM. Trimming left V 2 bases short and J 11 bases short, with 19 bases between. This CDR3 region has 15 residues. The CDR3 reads CASSLAGTGPSSQHF. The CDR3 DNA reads TGTGCCAGCAGTTTAGCCGGGACTGGCCCTAGCTCCCAGCATTTT.

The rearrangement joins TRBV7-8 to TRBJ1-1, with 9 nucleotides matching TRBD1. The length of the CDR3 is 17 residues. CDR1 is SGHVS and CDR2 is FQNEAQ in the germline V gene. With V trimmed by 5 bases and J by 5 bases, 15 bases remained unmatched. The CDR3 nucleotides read TGTGCCAGCAGCCCCCCCGTGACAGGGGGAGTGAGAACTGAAGCTTTCTTT. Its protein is CASSPPVTGGVRTEAFF.

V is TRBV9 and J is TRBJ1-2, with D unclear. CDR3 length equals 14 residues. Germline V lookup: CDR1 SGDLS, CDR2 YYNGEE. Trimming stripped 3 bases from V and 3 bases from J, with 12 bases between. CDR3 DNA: TGTGCCAGCAGCGGGGAAGGAAGAGACTATGGCTACACCTTC. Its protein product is CASSGEGRDYGYTF.